This T cell receptor beta chain originates from a study of T cell responses to AZD1222 COVID-19 vaccine. Libraries were prepared by immunoSEQ multiplex PCR; TCRdb keeps only in-frame clonotypes and omits some of them. In the table there are about 140,000 clones, roughly 90% of which are singletons. With respect to this clone: Its antigen is not identified.

The study, taken as a whole, reports: Reportedly, close to half of spike-specific TCRs are directed against unmutated variant regions.

Trimming at V came to 4 bases and at J to 10 bases, leaving 12 bases not matched to a gene. CDR1 is LGHDT and CDR2 is YNNKEL in the germline V gene (reference sequence). The CDR3 is 15 residues long. The sequence derives from an adult in good health. The input for sequencing was peripheral blood, taken on day 0 of AZD1222 vaccination. The chain has TRBV3-1 (or the pseudogene TRBV3-2) and TRBJ2-1; 8 bases match TRBD2. CDR3 sequence reads: CASSPVSSGSGEQFF. CDR3 nucleotides: TGTGCCAGCAGCCCAGTATCCAGCGGGAGCGGGGAGCAGTTCTTC.